This T cell receptor beta chain was captured by sequencing in a study of blood T cell repertoires in COVID-19. CDR1 is MNHEY and CDR2 is SVGAGI in the germline V gene. This CDR3 has 15 amino acids. V lost 0 bases to trimming and J lost 0 bases; unmatched junction nucleotides: 0. Data came from immunoSEQ multiplex PCR; TCRdb stores just in-frame clones and leaves some out. The sample gives fewer than 85,000 clones, 70% to 90% of which show up once; 5% to 6.5% is in the top ten. Material: peripheral blood. The chain employs TRBV6-5 and TRBJ1-2; 8 positions agree with TRBD1. The source is a man aged 55 to 70 with acute or convalescent COVID-19. The CDR3 loop is CASSYSQGANYGYTF. The CDR3 region has the DNA TGTGCCAGCAGTTACTCACAGGGGGCTAACTATGGCTACACCTTC.